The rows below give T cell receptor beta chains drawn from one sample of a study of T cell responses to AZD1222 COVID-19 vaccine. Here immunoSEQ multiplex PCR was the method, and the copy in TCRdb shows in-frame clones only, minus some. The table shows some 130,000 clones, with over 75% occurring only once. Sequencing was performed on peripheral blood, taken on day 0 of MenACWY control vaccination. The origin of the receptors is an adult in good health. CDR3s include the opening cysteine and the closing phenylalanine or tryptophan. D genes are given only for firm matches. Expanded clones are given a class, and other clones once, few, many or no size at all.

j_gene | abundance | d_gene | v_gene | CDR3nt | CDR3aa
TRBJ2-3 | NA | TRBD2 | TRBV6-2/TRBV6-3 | TGTGCCAGCAGTTACCGACTAGCGGGAGATACGCAGTATTTT | CASSYRLAGDTQYF
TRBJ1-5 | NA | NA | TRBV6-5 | TGTGCCAGCAGCCCCTACGGGGTTGGCAATCAGCCCCAGCATTTT | CASSPYGVGNQPQHF
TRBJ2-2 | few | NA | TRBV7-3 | TGTGCCAGCAGCTTAGTCTCGTCTACCACCGGCACCGGGGAGCTGTTTTTT | CASSLVSSTTGTGELFF
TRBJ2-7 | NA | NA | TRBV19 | TGTGCCAGTAGTACGCAGGGATCCTACGAGCAGTACTTC | CASSTQGSYEQYF
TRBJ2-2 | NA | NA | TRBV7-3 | TGTGCCAGCAGCCCCGAGGATTCCACCGGGGAGCTGTTTTTT | CASSPEDSTGELFF
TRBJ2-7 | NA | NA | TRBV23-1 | TGCGCCAGCAGTCAATCGGGCCGAGGTTACGAGCAGTACTTC | CASSQSGRGYEQYF
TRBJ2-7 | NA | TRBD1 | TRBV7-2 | TGTGCCAGCAGCTTGGGTTTGACAGGGGGCCCCGAGCAGTACTTC | CASSLGLTGGPEQYF
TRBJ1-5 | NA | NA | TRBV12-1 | TGTGCCGGCGAGTTATCGACAGACAGCGATAACAGAAGCAATCAGCCCCAGCATTTT | CAGELSTDSDNRSNQPQHF
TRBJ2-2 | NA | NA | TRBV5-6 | TGTGCCAGCAGCCCAATATCTGACAGGACCGGGGAGCTGTTTTTT | CASSPISDRTGELFF
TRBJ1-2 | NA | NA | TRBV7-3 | TGTGCCAGCAGCCACGGAGAGCTGGCCTGCTATGGCTACACCTTC | CASSHGELACYGYTF
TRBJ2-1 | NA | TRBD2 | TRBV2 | TGTGCCAGCTCTAAAAGACTAGCGGGAGATGCTGAGCAGTTCTTC | CASSKRLAGDAEQFF
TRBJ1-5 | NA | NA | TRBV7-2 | TGTGCCAGCAGCTTGGGCCAGCTTAGCAATCAGCCCCAGCATTTT | CASSLGQLSNQPQHF
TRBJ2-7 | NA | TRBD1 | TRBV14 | TGTGCCAGCAGCCGGCGACAGGGCCCATACGAGCAGTACTTC | CASSRRQGPYEQYF
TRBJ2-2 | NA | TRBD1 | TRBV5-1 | TGCGCCAGCAGCCCCCGGACAGGGGACACCGGGGAGCTGTTTTTT | CASSPRTGDTGELFF
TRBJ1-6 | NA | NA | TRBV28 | TGTGCCAGCAGAGGGGATTTAATGGGTAATTCACCCCTCCACTTT | CASRGDLMGNSPLHF
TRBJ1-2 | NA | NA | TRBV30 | TGTGCCTGGACCTTCGAATGGAAGAATGGCTACACCTTC | CAWTFEWKNGYTF
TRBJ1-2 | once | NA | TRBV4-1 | TGCGCCAGCAGCCAGCGCAGAGGAGGGCGGGGAAAGGACTATGGCTACACCTTC | CASSQRRGGRGKDYGYTF
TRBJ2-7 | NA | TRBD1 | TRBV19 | TGTGCCAGTAGTCTCTCCGGGACAGTCGGTGAGCAGTACTTC | CASSLSGTVGEQYF
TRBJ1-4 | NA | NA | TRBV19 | TGTGCCAGTAGGAGATTTGACACGGCGGGTGAAAAACTGTTTTTT | CASRRFDTAGEKLFF
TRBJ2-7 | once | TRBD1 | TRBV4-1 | TGCGCCAGCAGCCAGGGATCCCCTGGGACAGAGGGTTACGAGCAGTACTTC | CASSQGSPGTEGYEQYF
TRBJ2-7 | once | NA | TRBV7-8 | TGTGCCAGCAGCTTAGGTTGGAGGGTAGCCGAGCAGTACTTC | CASSLGWRVAEQYF
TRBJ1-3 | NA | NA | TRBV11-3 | TGTGCCAGCAGCTTAGAGAGGGGACCTGGAAACACCATATATTTT | CASSLERGPGNTIYF
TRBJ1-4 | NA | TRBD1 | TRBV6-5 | TGTGCCAGCAGTTCGGACAGGAATGAAAAACTGTTTTTT | CASSSDRNEKLFF
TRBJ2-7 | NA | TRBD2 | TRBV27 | TGTGCCAGCAGTTTAGGTCGCGGGAGTAGTTCCGAGCAGTACTTC | CASSLGRGSSSEQYF
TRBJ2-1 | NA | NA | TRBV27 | TGTGCCAGCAGTTTAAATCCCAGGGCCCTACGCGAGCAGTTCTTC | CASSLNPRALREQFF
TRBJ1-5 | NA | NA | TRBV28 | TGTGCCAGCAGTTTAAGAGGCCTCCGAAACAATCAGCCCCAGCATTTT | CASSLRGLRNNQPQHF
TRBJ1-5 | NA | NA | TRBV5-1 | TGCGCCAGCAGACGGGGACCGATCAGCAATCAGCCCCAGCATTTT | CASRRGPISNQPQHF
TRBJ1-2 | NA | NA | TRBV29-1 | TGCAGCGTTGCCCTACCTAACTATGGCTACACCTTC | CSVALPNYGYTF
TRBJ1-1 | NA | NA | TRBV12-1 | TGTGCCAGCAGCTACCCAAAAACAGGGGATGTAGAGGGCGGCACTGAAGCTTTCTTT | CASSYPKTGDVEGGTEAFF
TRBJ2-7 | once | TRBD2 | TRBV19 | TGTGCCAGTAGTAGGACGGGAGGGCCCTACGAGCAGTACTTC | CASSRTGGPYEQYF
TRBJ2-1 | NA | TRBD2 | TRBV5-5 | TGTGCCAGCAGCGCTGGACTAGTGGGCTACAATGAGCAGTTCTTC | CASSAGLVGYNEQFF
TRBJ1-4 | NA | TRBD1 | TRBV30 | TGTGCCTGGATGGGACAGGGTGCTAATGAAAAACTGTTTTTT | CAWMGQGANEKLFF
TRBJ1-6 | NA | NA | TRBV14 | TGTGCCAGCCGAGGGGCAGGGAACTCCTATAATTCACCCCTCCACTTT | CASRGAGNSYNSPLHF
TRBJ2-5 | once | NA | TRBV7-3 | TGTGCCAGCAGCTTAAGGGGTCTAGAAAGGGGGGAGACCCAGTACTTC | CASSLRGLERGETQYF
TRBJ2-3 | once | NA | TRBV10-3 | TGTGCCATCAGTGCCCCGGGACCCAACACAGATACGCAGTATTTT | CAISAPGPNTDTQYF
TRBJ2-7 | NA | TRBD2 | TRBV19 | TGTGCCAGTAGCGGGAGGAAAACCTACGAGCAGTACTTC | CASSGRKTYEQYF
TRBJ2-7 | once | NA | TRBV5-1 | TGCGCCAGCAGCACCAATACAGGGAGAAGAGGAAGATACGAGCAGTACTTC | CASSTNTGRRGRYEQYF
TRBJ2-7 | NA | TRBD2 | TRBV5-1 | TGCGCCAGCAACCTTAGCGGGCGGAGCTCCTACGAGCAGTACTTC | CASNLSGRSSYEQYF
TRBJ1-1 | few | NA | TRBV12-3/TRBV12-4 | TGTGCCAGCAGTTTACGACGGGGAGCTTTCTTT | CASSLRRGAFF
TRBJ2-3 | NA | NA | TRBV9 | TGTGCCAGCACCCGCGGACAGGGAAGGGGGAGGGCCGTGGGAGATACGCAGTATTTT | CASTRGQGRGRAVGDTQYF
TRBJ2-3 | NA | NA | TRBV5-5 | TGTGCCAGCAGCTTAGAGAGGTATACGCAGTATTTT | CASSLERYTQYF
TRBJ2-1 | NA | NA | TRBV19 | TGTGCCAGTAGTATACGAGGCCCCAACAATGAGCAGTTCTTC | CASSIRGPNNEQFF
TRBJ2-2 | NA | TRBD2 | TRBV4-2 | TGTGCCAGCAGCCAAGGACTAGCGGGAGAGACCGGGGAGCTGTTTTTT | CASSQGLAGETGELFF
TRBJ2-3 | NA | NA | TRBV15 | TGTGCCACCAGCGGACTTCTACAGGGACCAGATACGCAGTATTTT | CATSGLLQGPDTQYF
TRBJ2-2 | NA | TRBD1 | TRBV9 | TGTGCCAGCAGCGTCGGGACAGAGAACACCGGGGAGCTGTTTTTT | CASSVGTENTGELFF
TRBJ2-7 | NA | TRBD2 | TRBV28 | TGTGCCAGCAGTCCGGGACTAGCGCTGTACTACGAGCAGTACTTC | CASSPGLALYYEQYF
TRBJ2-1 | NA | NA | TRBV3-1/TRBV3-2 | TGTGCCAGCAGCCGAGCTCTAGCAGCTTACAATGAGCAGTTCTTC | CASSRALAAYNEQFF
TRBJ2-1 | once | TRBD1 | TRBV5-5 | TGTGCCAGCAGCAAAACAGGGGGCGCCCACAATGAGCAGTTCTTC | CASSKTGGAHNEQFF
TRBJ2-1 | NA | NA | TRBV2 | TGTGCCAGCACCTTCGGAGAGGGCTCCTACAATGAGCAGTTCTTC | CASTFGEGSYNEQFF
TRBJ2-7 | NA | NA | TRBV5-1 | TGCGCCAGCAGACTAATTACCTTATACGAGCAGTACTTC | CASRLITLYEQYF
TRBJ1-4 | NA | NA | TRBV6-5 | TGTGCCAGCAGCTCTCAAGGACGGGATAATGAAAAACTGTTTTTT | CASSSQGRDNEKLFF
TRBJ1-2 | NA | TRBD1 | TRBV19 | TGTGCCAGTGGCCGGGACAGGGAGCCTAACTATGGCTACACCTTC | CASGRDREPNYGYTF